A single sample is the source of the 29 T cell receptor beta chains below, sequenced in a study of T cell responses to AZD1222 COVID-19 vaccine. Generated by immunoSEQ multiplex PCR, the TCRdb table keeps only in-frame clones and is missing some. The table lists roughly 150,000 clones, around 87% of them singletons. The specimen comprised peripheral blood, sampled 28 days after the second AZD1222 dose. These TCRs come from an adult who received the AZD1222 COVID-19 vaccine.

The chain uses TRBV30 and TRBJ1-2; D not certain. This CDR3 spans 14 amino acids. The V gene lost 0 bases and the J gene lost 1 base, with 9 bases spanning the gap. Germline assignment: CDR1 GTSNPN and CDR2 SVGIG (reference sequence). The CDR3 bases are TGTGCCTGGAGTGTATCCCCCGTTAACTATGGCTACACCTTC. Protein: CAWSVSPVNYGYTF.

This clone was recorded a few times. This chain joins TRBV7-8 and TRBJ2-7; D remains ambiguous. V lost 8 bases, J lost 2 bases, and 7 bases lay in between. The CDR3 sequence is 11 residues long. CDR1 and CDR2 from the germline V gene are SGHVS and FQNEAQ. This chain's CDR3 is CASGPPYEQYF. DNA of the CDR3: TGTGCCAGCGGGCCCCCCTACGAGCAGTACTTC.

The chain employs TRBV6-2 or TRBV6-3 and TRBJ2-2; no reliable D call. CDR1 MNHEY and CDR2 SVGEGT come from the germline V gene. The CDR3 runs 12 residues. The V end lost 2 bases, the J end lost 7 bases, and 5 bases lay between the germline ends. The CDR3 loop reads CASSYPDGELFF. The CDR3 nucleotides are TGTGCCAGCAGTTACCCAGACGGGGAGCTGTTTTTT.

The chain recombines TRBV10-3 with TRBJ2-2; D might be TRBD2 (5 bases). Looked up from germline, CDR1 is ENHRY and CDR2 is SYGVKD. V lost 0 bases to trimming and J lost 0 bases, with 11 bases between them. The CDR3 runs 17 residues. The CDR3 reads CAISESGRVANTGELFF. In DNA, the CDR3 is TGTGCCATCAGTGAGTCAGGGCGGGTCGCGAACACCGGGGAGCTGTTTTTT.

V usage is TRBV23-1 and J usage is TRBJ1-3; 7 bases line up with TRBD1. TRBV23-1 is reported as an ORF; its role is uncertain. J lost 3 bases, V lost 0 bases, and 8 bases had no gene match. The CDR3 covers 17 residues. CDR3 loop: CASSQSRGGAGGNTIYF. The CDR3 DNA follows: TGCGCCAGCAGTCAATCGAGAGGGGGCGCCGGTGGAAACACCATATATTTT.

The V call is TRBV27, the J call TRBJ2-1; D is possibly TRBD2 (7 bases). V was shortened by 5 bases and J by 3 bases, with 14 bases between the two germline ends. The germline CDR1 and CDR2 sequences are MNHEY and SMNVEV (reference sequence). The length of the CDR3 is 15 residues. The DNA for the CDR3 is TGTGCCAGCAGTACCCTAAGGGGGGGCTACAATGAGCAGTTCTTC. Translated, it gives CASSTLRGGYNEQFF.

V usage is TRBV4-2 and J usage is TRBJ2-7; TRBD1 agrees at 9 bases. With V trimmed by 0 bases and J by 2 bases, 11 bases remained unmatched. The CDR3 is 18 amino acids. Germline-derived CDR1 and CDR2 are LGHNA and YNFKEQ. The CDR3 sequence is CASSQDWSGQGFPYEQYF. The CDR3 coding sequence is TGTGCCAGCAGCCAAGATTGGTCGGGACAGGGCTTCCCCTACGAGCAGTACTTC.

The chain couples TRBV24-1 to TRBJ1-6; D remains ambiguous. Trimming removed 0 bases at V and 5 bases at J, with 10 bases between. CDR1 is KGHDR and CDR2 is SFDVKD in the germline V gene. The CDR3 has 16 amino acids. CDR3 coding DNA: TGTGCCACCAGTGATTTGAACAAAAGGGATAATTCACCCCTCCACTTT. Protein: CATSDLNKRDNSPLHF.

The CDR3 is CAISEYGQGNSPLHF. CDR3 in DNA: TGTGCCATCAGTGAGTACGGTCAGGGCAATTCACCCCTCCACTTT. The genes are TRBV10-3 and TRBJ1-6, with a weak D call TRBD1 (5 bases). Looked up from germline, CDR1 is ENHRY and CDR2 is SYGVKD. V shed 1 base and J shed 7 bases, with 11 bases lying between them. The CDR3 covers 15 residues.

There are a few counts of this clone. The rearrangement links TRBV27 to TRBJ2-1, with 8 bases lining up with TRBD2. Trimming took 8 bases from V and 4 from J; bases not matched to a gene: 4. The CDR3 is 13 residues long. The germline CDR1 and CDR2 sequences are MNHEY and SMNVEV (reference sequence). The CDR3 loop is CASGSGGYNEQFF. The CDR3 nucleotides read TGTGCCAGCGGTTCGGGAGGGTACAATGAGCAGTTCTTC.

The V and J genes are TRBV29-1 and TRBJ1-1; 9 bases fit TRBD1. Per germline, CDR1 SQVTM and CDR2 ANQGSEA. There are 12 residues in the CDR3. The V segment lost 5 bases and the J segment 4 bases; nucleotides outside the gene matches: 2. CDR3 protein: CSVKTGGTEAFF. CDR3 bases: TGCAGCGTTAAGACAGGGGGCACTGAAGCTTTCTTT.

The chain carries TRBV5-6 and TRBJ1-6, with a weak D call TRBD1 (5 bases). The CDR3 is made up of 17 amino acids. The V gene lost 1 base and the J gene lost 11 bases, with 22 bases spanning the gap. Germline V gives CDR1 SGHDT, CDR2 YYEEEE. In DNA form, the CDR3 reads TGTGCCAGCAGCTTGAGGAGGAACGGCAGGGATGATGCACCCCTCCACTTT. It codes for CASSLRRNGRDDAPLHF.

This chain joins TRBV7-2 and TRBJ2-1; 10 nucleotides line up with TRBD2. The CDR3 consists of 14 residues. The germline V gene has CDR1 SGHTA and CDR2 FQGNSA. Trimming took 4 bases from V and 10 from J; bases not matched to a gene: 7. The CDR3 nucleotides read TGTGCCAGCAGCTATGGTACTAGCGGGACGGAGCAGTTCTTC. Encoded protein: CASSYGTSGTEQFF.

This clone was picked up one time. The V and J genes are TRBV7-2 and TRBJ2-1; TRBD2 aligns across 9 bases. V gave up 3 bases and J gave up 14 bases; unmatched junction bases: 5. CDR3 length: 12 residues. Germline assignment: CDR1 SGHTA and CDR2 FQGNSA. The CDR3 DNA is TGTGCCAGCAGCTTTCAGCGGGAGGAGGAGTTCTTC. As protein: CASSFQREEEFF.

CDR3 protein: CASTGTGGGWGKNIQYF. In DNA, the CDR3 is TGTGCCAGCACCGGGACAGGGGGCGGATGGGGCAAAAACATTCAGTACTTC. The rearrangement joins TRBV5-6 to TRBJ2-4, with TRBD1 identical over 12 bases. The CDR3 is 17 amino acids. From germline, CDR1 is SGHDT and CDR2 YYEEEE. V shed 6 bases and J 3 bases; nucleotides not matched to a gene: 10.

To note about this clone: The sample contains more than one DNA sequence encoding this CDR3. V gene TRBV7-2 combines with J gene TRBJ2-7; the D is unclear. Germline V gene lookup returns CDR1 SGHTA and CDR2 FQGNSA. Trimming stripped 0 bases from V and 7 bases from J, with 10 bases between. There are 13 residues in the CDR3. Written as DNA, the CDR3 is TGTGCCAGCAGCTTAGCTGGGGAAGGAGAGCAGTACTTC. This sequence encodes CASSLAGEGEQYF.

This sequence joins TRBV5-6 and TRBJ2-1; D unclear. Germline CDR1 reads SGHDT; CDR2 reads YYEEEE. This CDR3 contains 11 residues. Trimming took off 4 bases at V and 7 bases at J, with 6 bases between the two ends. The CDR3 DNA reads TGTGCCAGCAGCCTGGGGAATGAGCAGTTCTTC. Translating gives CASSLGNEQFF.

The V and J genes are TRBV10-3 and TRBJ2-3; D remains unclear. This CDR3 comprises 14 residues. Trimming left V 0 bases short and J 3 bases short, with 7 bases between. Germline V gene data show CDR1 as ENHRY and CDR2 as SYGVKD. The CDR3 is CAISESVGTDTQYF. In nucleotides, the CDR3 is TGTGCCATCAGTGAGTCGGTTGGTACAGATACGCAGTATTTT.

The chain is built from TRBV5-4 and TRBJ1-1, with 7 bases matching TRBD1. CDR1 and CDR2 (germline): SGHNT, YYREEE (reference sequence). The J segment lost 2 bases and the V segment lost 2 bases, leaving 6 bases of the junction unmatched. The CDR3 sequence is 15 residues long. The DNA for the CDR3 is TGTGCCAGCAGCTTCCAGGGGGGAGGAAACACTGAAGCTTTCTTT. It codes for CASSFQGGGNTEAFF.

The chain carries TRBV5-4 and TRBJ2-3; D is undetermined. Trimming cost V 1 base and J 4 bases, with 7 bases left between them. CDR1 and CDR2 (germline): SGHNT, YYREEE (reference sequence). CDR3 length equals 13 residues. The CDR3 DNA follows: TGTGCCAGCAGCTTGTTGGGTGCAGATACGCAGTATTTT. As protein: CASSLLGADTQYF. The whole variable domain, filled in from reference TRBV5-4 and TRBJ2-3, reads ETGVTQSPTHLIKTRGQQVTLRCSSQSGHNTVSWYQQALGQGPQFIFQYYREEENGRGNFPPRFSGLQFPNYSSELNVNALELDDSALYLCASSLLGADTQYFGPGTRLTVL.

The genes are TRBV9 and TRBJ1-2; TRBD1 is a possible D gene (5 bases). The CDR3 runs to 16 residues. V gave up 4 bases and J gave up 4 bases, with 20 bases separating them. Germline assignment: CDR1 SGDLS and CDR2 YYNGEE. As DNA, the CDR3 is TGTGCCAGCAGCCCAACCCCCGCGGGGGGAAGCTATGGCTACACCTTC. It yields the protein CASSPTPAGGSYGYTF.

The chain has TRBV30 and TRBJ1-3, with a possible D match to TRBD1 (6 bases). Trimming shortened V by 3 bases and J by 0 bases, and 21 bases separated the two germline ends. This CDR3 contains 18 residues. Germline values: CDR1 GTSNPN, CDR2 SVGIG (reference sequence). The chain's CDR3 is CAWRSPGQRGVSGNTIYF. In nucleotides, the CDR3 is TGTGCCTGGAGATCCCCAGGACAGCGTGGCGTCTCTGGAAACACCATATATTTT.

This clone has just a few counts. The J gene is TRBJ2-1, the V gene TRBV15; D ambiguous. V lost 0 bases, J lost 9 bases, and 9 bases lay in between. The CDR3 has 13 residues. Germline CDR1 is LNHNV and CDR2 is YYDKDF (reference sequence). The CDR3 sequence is CATSREIAAEQFF. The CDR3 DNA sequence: TGTGCCACCAGCAGAGAAATAGCTGCTGAGCAGTTCTTC.

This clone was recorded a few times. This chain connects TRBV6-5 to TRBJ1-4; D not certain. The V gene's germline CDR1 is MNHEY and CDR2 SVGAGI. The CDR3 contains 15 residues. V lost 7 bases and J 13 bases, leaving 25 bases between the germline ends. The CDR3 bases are TGTGCCAGCACCCCTTTTGGTGGGGTGGGTAATGTACTGTTTTTT. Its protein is CASTPFGGVGNVLFF.

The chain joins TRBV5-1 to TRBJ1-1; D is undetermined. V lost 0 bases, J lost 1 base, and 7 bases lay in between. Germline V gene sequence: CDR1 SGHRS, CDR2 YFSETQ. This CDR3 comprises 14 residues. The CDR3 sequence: CASSLGAANTEAFF. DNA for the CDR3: TGCGCCAGCAGCTTGGGGGCAGCGAACACTGAAGCTTTCTTT.

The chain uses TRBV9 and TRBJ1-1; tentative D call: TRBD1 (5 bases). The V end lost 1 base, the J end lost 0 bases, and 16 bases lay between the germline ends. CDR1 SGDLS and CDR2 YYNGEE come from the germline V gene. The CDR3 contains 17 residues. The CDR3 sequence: CASSVNPQGTLNTEAFF. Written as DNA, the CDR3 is TGTGCCAGCAGCGTAAACCCGCAGGGAACTCTGAACACTGAAGCTTTCTTT. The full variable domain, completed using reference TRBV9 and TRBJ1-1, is DSGVTQTPKHLITATGQRVTLRCSPRSGDLSVYWYQQSLDQGLQFLIQYYNGEERAKGNILERFSAQQFPDLHSELNLSSLELGDSALYFCASSVNPQGTLNTEAFFGQGTRLTVV.

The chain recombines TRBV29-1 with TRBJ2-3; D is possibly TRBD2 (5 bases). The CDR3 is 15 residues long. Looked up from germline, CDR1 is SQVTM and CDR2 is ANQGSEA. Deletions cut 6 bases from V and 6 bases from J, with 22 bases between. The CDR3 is CSVPGGTSLDDTQYF. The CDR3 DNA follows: TGCAGCGTACCCGGCGGTACTAGTCTGGATGATACGCAGTATTTT.

CDR3 residues: CASSLSGGMETQYF. CDR3 bases: TGCGCCAGCAGCTTGTCGGGGGGGATGGAGACCCAGTACTTC. This chain joins TRBV5-1 and TRBJ2-5, with 8 bases that match TRBD2. The trim removed 1 base at V and 5 bases at J, leaving 4 bases unmatched. The CDR3 contains 14 residues. CDR1 is SGHRS and CDR2 is YFSETQ in the germline V gene.

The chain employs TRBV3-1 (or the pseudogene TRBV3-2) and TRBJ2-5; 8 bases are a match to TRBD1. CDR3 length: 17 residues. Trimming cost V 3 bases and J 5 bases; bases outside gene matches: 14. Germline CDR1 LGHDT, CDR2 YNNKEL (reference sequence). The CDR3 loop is CASSHLGQARVGETQYF. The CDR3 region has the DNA TGTGCCAGCAGCCATTTGGGACAGGCAAGGGTCGGGGAGACCCAGTACTTC.